This TCR beta chain stems from a study of monozygotic twins with inflammatory bowel disease. Whole-study findings and limits: A reduction in TCRbeta diversity (inverse Simpson) was seen in IBD patients relative to healthy co-twins.

From its re-call of the 5' RACE reads, TCRdb lists each CDR3 protein once, without DNA. The ten most abundant clones cover 2% to 2.5% of a sample with approximately 400,000 distinct CDR3 sequences. Regarding this clonotype: Its matching antigen is unknown.

The CDR3 totals 16 residues. Per the germline V gene, CDR1 is MNHEY and CDR2 is SVGAGI. The sequence was collected from a human donor with ulcerative colitis or Crohn's disease, or a healthy co-twin of an affected twin (not recorded which). V usage is TRBV6-5 and J usage is TRBJ2-1; the D gene TCRdb calls, TRBD1, cannot be checked with no DNA. Source material: blood. CDR3 protein: CASSYPGTGLNNEQFF.